The 25 T cell receptor beta chains in this list originate from one sample, sequenced in a study of blood T cell repertoires in COVID-19. Libraries were prepared by immunoSEQ multiplex PCR; TCRdb keeps only in-frame clonotypes and omits some of them. Seen here are around 300,000 clones, 85% to 90% observed once, and the top ten hold roughly 3.9%. The specimen sequenced was peripheral blood. Receptors were obtained from a woman aged 40 to 49 with acute or convalescent COVID-19.

In this sample, this clone turned up once. The chain carries TRBV10-3 and TRBJ2-7; a possible D gene is TRBD1 (5 bases). CDR1 is ENHRY, CDR2 SYGVKD, per germline. The CDR3 is 15 amino acids. V was clipped by 9 bases and J by 0 bases, with 18 bases between them. The CDR3 DNA sequence: TGTGCCATTCCCCCCCCAGGGATAAGCTCCTACGAGCAGTACGTC. It translates to CAIPPPGISSYEQYV.

The chain is built from TRBV4-1 and TRBJ1-5, with D possibly being TRBD1 (6 bases). Between the trimmed V and J ends, which lost 2 bases and 5 bases, there was a span of 10 bases. Germline V gene lookup returns CDR1 MGHRA and CDR2 YSYEKL. There are 14 residues in the CDR3. CDR3 residues: CASSQPGDHQPQHF. The CDR3, as DNA: TGCGCCAGCAGCCAACCAGGGGACCATCAGCCCCAGCATTTT.

This clone has only one observation. This chain connects TRBV29-1 to TRBJ1-2; no definite D call. Trimming pared 3 bases from V and 7 bases from J, leaving 12 bases between. Germline loops: CDR1 SQVTM, CDR2 ANQGSEA. CDR3 length equals 12 residues. The CDR3 DNA sequence: TGCAGCGTTGATGCGGGAGTTGGTGGCTACACCTTC. Residues: CSVDAGVGGYTF.

The chain couples TRBV19 to TRBJ2-1; no reliable D call. The CDR3 covers 13 residues. V was cut by 1 base and J by 10 bases, with 11 bases left in between. Germline V lookup: CDR1 LNHDA, CDR2 SQIVND (reference sequence). The CDR3 DNA sequence: TGTGCCAGTAGTATAGGATGGTCGGTAGAGCAGTTCTTC. Protein product: CASSIGWSVEQFF.

As concerns this clone: The sample has other DNA sequences that encode this CDR3 too. The V gene is TRBV7-2, the J gene TRBJ2-3, with D possibly matching TRBD2 (7 bases). The V gene's germline CDR1 is SGHTA and CDR2 FQGNSA. This CDR3 comprises 15 residues. V was clipped by 0 bases and J by 3 bases, with 10 bases between them. CDR3 residues: CASSLAGGRTDTQYF. CDR3 nucleotide sequence: TGTGCCAGCAGCTTAGCGGGGGGGCGGACAGATACGCAGTATTTT.

To note about this clone: Other DNA sequences in the same sample also yield this CDR3. CDR3 sequence: CASSGNTIYF. In nucleotides, the CDR3 is TGTGCCAGCAGCGGGAACACCATATATTTT. The genes are TRBV12-3 or TRBV12-4 and TRBJ1-3; D uncertain. The CDR3 is made up of 10 amino acids. Trimming pared 6 bases from V and 7 bases from J, leaving 4 bases between.

The gene calls are TRBV27 and TRBJ1-1; D ambiguous. The V gene's germline CDR1 is MNHEY and CDR2 SMNVEV (reference sequence). The CDR3 covers 15 residues. The ends were cut back, 2 bases at V and 3 bases at J, with 13 bases in the middle. CDR3 DNA: TGTGCCAGCAGTTTAGGGAGGGCTGGGTACACTGAAGCTTTCTTT. Translation gives CASSLGRAGYTEAFF.

V gene TRBV4-2 combines with J gene TRBJ1-1, with a weak D call TRBD1 (5 bases). V was pared by 0 bases and J by 4 bases, with 9 bases between. This CDR3 region has 14 residues. CDR1 and CDR2 from the germline V gene are LGHNA and YNFKEQ. For the CDR3, the DNA is TGTGCCAGCAGCCAAGACGGGGGGGTCACTGAAGCTTTCTTT. Protein: CASSQDGGVTEAFF.

The V call is TRBV6-2 or TRBV6-3, the J call TRBJ1-1; TRBD1 matches 12 bases. This CDR3 spans 17 amino acids. The germline V gene encodes CDR1 MNHEY and CDR2 SVGEGT. J lost 0 bases, V lost 6 bases, and 8 bases had no gene match. CDR3 amino acids: CASSPLGQGALNTEAFF. The CDR3 DNA is TGTGCCAGCAGCCCTCTGGGACAGGGGGCGTTGAACACTGAAGCTTTCTTT.

The rearrangement links TRBV6-5 to TRBJ2-7; possible D gene TRBD1, 5 bases. Germline CDR1 MNHEY, CDR2 SVGAGI. There are 10 residues in the CDR3. The CDR3 DNA follows: TGTGCCACGGCCGACAGTAAAGTAGACGTC. Its protein is CATADSKVDV.

The V call is TRBV27, the J call TRBJ1-1; TRBD1 aligns across 7 bases. Germline V gene data show CDR1 as MNHEY and CDR2 as SMNVEV (reference sequence). The CDR3 loop spans 14 amino acids. Trimming took 5 bases from V and 1 from J; bases not matched to a gene: 4. CDR3 nucleotides: TGTGCCAGCAGTAGGACAGGCAGGAACACTGAAGCTTTCTTT. Protein product: CASSRTGRNTEAFF.

This chain links TRBV3-1 (or the pseudogene TRBV3-2) with TRBJ2-1; weak D call: TRBD1 (6 bases). The CDR3 is made up of 16 amino acids. V dropped 1 base and J dropped 3 bases, with 13 bases sitting between them. CDR1 is LGHDT and CDR2 is YNNKEL in the germline V gene (reference sequence). The CDR3 spells CASSQGSAGDYNEQFF. The CDR3 DNA follows: TGTGCCAGCAGCCAAGGATCGGCAGGGGACTACAATGAGCAGTTCTTC.

This chain connects TRBV4-1 to TRBJ1-2; D is unresolved. V was cut by 1 base and J by 1 base, with 10 bases left in between. The length of the CDR3 is 15 residues. Germline CDR1 and CDR2: MGHRA and YSYEKL. The CDR3 DNA follows: TGCGCCAGCAGCCAAGGCCCAGGAGGTAACTATGGCTACACCTTC. This encodes CASSQGPGGNYGYTF.

V usage is TRBV5-1 and J usage is TRBJ2-2; possibly TRBD1 for D (6 bases). The V gene's germline CDR1 is SGHRS and CDR2 YFSETQ. The CDR3 is 17 amino acids. V shed 5 bases and J shed 2 bases, with 19 bases lying between them. CDR3 in amino acids: CASSTGLVRGNTGELFF. In DNA, the CDR3 is TGCGCCAGCAGTACTGGCCTTGTCAGGGGAAACACCGGGGAGCTGTTTTTT.

The chain uses TRBV2 and TRBJ2-2; 7 bases map to TRBD1. With 8 bases clipped from V and 6 bases from J, the junction kept 6 bases outside the gene matches. Germline loops: CDR1 SNHLY, CDR2 FYNNEI. This CDR3 has 13 amino acids. The CDR3 nucleotides read TGTGCCAGCCGACAGGGAGAGGCCGGGGAGCTGTTTTTT. Translation: CASRQGEAGELFF.

J is TRBJ1-2 and V is TRBV6-1; D call uncertain. V shed 3 bases and J shed 6 bases, with 11 bases lying between them. This CDR3 comprises 13 residues. Per the germline V gene, CDR1 is MNHNS and CDR2 is SASEGT. Written as DNA, the CDR3 is TGTGCCAGCAGTGAGATACGAAACAATGGCTACACCTTC. This translates into CASSEIRNNGYTF.

The J gene is TRBJ2-7, the V gene TRBV6-1; a weak D match, TRBD1 (6 bases). Trimming shortened V by 3 bases and J by 2 bases, and 14 bases separated the two germline ends. Germline CDR1 and CDR2: MNHNS and SASEGT. The CDR3 sequence is 15 residues long. The CDR3 is CASSDIGTLTYEQYV. The DNA for the CDR3 is TGTGCCAGCAGTGATATCGGGACACTAACCTACGAGCAGTACGTC.

This sequence joins TRBV19 and TRBJ2-5; 9 bases map to TRBD1. The CDR3 loop spans 18 amino acids. CDR1 is LNHDA, CDR2 SQIVND, per germline (reference sequence). V shed 9 bases and J 1 base; nucleotides not matched to a gene: 18. The CDR3 DNA is TGTGCCAGCGCCTGGGGGTACAGGGGGCAAGGAAGCCAAGAGACCCAGTACTTC. Its translation: CASAWGYRGQGSQETQYF.

The chain employs TRBV3-1 (or the pseudogene TRBV3-2) and TRBJ1-5; D gene ambiguous. The CDR3 length is 13 residues. The germline V and J ends were trimmed by 1 base and 4 bases, with 5 bases remaining between them. Germline V gives CDR1 LGHDT, CDR2 YNNKEL (reference sequence). The CDR3 reads CASSQARNQPQHF. The CDR3 nucleotides read TGTGCCAGCAGCCAAGCTCGGAATCAGCCCCAGCATTTT.

The gene calls are TRBV7-2 and TRBJ1-5; D may be TRBD1 (5 bases). Germline CDR1 SGHTA, CDR2 FQGNSA. Trimming shortened V by 1 base and J by 1 base, and 11 bases separated the two germline ends. The CDR3 covers 16 residues. The chain's CDR3 is CASSLVSGRSNQPQHF. The DNA of the CDR3 is TGTGCCAGCAGCTTAGTGTCAGGGAGGAGCAATCAGCCCCAGCATTTT.

Concerning this clone itself: Other DNA sequences from this sample encode an identical CDR3 as well. Here the CDR3 DNA reads TGTGCCATCAGTGACGGGGTCAACACTGAAGCTTTCTTT. It specifies CAISDGVNTEAFF. The chain carries TRBV10-3 and TRBJ1-1; D is unclear. The CDR3 is 13 amino acids. Germline CDR1 ENHRY, CDR2 SYGVKD. V gave up 3 bases and J gave up 2 bases, with 7 bases separating them.

This clone was seen only a few times. V is TRBV12-5 and J is TRBJ2-3, with D tentatively TRBD1 (6 bases). CDR1 LGHNT and CDR2 FRNRAP come from the germline V gene. V was clipped by 0 bases and J by 3 bases, with 10 bases between them. The CDR3 totals 15 residues. The CDR3 nucleotides read TGTGCTAGTGGTTTGGTTACAGGGAGAACAGATACGCAGTATTTT. This sequence encodes CASGLVTGRTDTQYF.

The chain carries TRBV7-6 and TRBJ2-5; D call uncertain. CDR1 SGHVS and CDR2 FNYEAQ come from the germline V gene. The length of the CDR3 is 13 residues. V was trimmed by 1 base and J by 1 base, leaving 4 bases between them. The CDR3 DNA follows: TGTGCCAGCAGCTTAGAACTCCAAGAGACCCAGTACTTC. It is translated as CASSLELQETQYF.

V gene TRBV24-1 combines with J gene TRBJ1-1, with D perhaps TRBD1 (6 bases). CDR1 and CDR2 from the germline V gene are KGHDR and SFDVKD. This CDR3 comprises 15 residues. Trimming took off 1 base at V and 6 bases at J, with 14 bases between the two ends. CDR3 DNA sequence: TGTGCCACCAGTGATTTTGGGCAGGGGAGAGCTGAAGCTTTCTTT. Translated: CATSDFGQGRAEAFF.

The chain carries TRBV5-1 and TRBJ2-3, with 8 bases fitting TRBD2. Germline trimming cut 1 base from V and 0 bases from J; bases unmatched to any gene: 4. CDR3 length equals 16 residues. Germline V lookup: CDR1 SGHRS, CDR2 YFSETQ. Written as DNA, the CDR3 is TGCGCCAGCAGCTTGCGGGTAGCGGGGAGCACAGATACGCAGTATTTT. Residues: CASSLRVAGSTDTQYF.